This is a list of T cell receptor beta chains from one sample in a study of blood T cell repertoires in COVID-19. The data were produced by immunoSEQ multiplex PCR, yet TCRdb's version contains in-frame clones alone and is incomplete. The sample carries more than 300,000 clones, 85% to 95% recorded once. Sequencing was done on a sample of PBMCs or T cells enriched from blood (not recorded which). The origin of the receptors is a woman in her twenties or thirties who had been exposed to COVID-19. Each CDR3 is given with its conserved first and last residue. The order of the fields is V gene, J gene, CDR3 length, D gene, clone size, CDR3 protein, CDR3 DNA. The D gene is left open where the match is weak. Part of the rows lack a size; the others show once, few, many or a class for expanded clones.

v_gene: TRBV3-1/TRBV3-2
j_gene: TRBJ2-1
len: 13
d_gene: -
abundance: -
CDR3aa: CASSQFPGAVQFF
CDR3nt: TGTGCCAGCAGCCAATTCCCAGGGGCGGTGCAGTTCTTC

v_gene: TRBV10-3
j_gene: TRBJ1-4
len: 12
d_gene: -
abundance: -
CDR3aa: CAIAAGSEKLFF
CDR3nt: TGTGCCATCGCCGCAGGGTCTGAAAAACTGTTTTTT

v_gene: TRBV14
j_gene: TRBJ1-3
len: 16
d_gene: TRBD1
abundance: -
CDR3aa: CASRPGQHSRGNTIYF
CDR3nt: TGTGCCAGCAGGCCGGGACAGCACTCAAGAGGAAACACCATATATTTT

v_gene: TRBV5-1
j_gene: TRBJ1-6
len: 13
d_gene: -
abundance: -
CDR3aa: CASSLAMGSPLHF
CDR3nt: TGCGCCAGCAGCTTGGCTATGGGCTCACCCCTCCACTTT

v_gene: TRBV6-2/TRBV6-3
j_gene: TRBJ2-3
len: 18
d_gene: TRBD2
abundance: -
CDR3aa: CASSYSGLAGGITDTQYF
CDR3nt: TGTGCCAGCAGTTACTCCGGACTAGCGGGGGGAATCACAGATACGCAGTATTTT

v_gene: TRBV18
j_gene: TRBJ1-2
len: 18
d_gene: TRBD1
abundance: once
CDR3aa: CASSLIKRTGFSYNGYTF
CDR3nt: TGTGCCAGCTCACTCATCAAACGGACAGGGTTTTCGTACAATGGCTACACCTTC

v_gene: TRBV28
j_gene: TRBJ1-1
len: 15
d_gene: -
abundance: -
CDR3aa: CASSFVTPMNTEAFF
CDR3nt: TGTGCCAGCAGTTTCGTGACACCTATGAACACTGAAGCTTTCTTT

v_gene: TRBV18
j_gene: TRBJ1-5
len: 15
d_gene: -
abundance: -
CDR3aa: CASSPTWGGHQPQHF
CDR3nt: TGTGCCAGCTCACCGACCTGGGGGGGGCATCAGCCCCAGCATTTT

v_gene: TRBV7-8
j_gene: TRBJ2-1
len: 13
d_gene: TRBD1
abundance: -
CDR3aa: CASSRQGGNEQFF
CDR3nt: TGTGCCAGCAGCCGACAGGGTGGCAATGAGCAGTTCTTC

v_gene: TRBV5-1
j_gene: TRBJ2-5
len: 12
d_gene: -
abundance: -
CDR3aa: CASRGEAKTQYF
CDR3nt: TGCGCCAGCAGGGGGGAGGCGAAGACCCAGTACTTC

v_gene: TRBV14
j_gene: TRBJ2-5
len: 14
d_gene: -
abundance: -
CDR3aa: CASSPRGWVATQYF
CDR3nt: TGTGCCAGCTCCCCCAGAGGGTGGGTCGCGACCCAGTACTTC

v_gene: TRBV6-5
j_gene: TRBJ2-5
len: 15
d_gene: TRBD1
abundance: -
CDR3aa: CASSRQGGVLETQYF
CDR3nt: TGTGCCAGCAGTAGACAGGGGGGAGTTCTAGAGACCCAGTACTTC

v_gene: TRBV2
j_gene: TRBJ2-7
len: 13
d_gene: TRBD2
abundance: -
CDR3aa: CASLAGASYEQYF
CDR3nt: TGTGCCAGTCTAGCGGGGGCCTCCTACGAGCAGTACTTC

v_gene: TRBV11-3
j_gene: TRBJ2-1
len: 17
d_gene: TRBD2
abundance: -
CDR3aa: CASSPRAAGRDDDEQFF
CDR3nt: TGTGCCAGCAGCCCCAGGGCGGCCGGGAGGGACGACGATGAGCAGTTCTTC